This paragraph reports one T cell receptor beta chain. The CDR3 carries no conserved terminal phenylalanine or tryptophan, so it likely arises from a read error. Constant-region priming of about 0.5 ug total RNA yielded TCR beta cDNA. Libraries for TCR beta were built through three nested multiplex PCR rounds, which together made up a slightly modified ARM-PCR procedure. The study ran its first two PCR rounds for approximately 10 cycles each, using TRBV1-TRBV30 forward primers and a C-beta reverse primer. Using its own MiXCR run on the multiplex PCR reads, TCRdb lists one record per CDR3 protein. The sample includes 80,000 or so distinct CDR3 sequences, about 70% of them seen just once. Between about 19 and 34 mg of unsorted bulk tissue served as the source from which RNA and DNA were co-extracted. All of the tumor samples contained over 80% viable tumor cells. These data belong to a study of tumor-infiltrating lymphocytes in primary liver carcinoma. Study information: Male and female patients aged 30 to 69 years made up the cohort.

The germline V gene encodes CDR1 SQVTM and CDR2 ANQGSEA. This CDR3 spans 12 amino acids. The clonotype was recovered from a woman aged 60-75 years with primary liver carcinoma and hepatitis B virus infection. Source material: liver tumor tissue from sampling region 4. Subset: tumor region T4, right-lateral pole. The chain joins TRBV29-1 to TRBJ2-7; D assignment may be TRBD1 or TRBD2 (5 bases each). The DNA of the CDR3 is TGTAGCGTTGAAGACAGAGGCCGCGAGCAGTACTAC. This translates into CSVEDRGREQYY.